This entry lists 9 T cell receptor beta chains sequenced from one sample in a study of cytomegalovirus exposure and HLA in healthy donors (TCRdb year 2017). The receptor library was made with the immunoSEQ multiplex PCR assay. For the multiplex PCR, a mixture combining 60 forward primers for TCR Vbeta segments and 13 reverse primers for TCR Jbeta segments was used. Held by TCRdb, this immuneACCESS table contains in-frame sequences only and omits some clones. Under half of the omission traces to an unresolved V gene where checked; the cause of the rest is unknown. The sample table contains some 150,000 clones; only one count was recorded for about three quarters of them. Of the sample, roughly 0.69% is held by the ten largest clones. The sequenced material came from PBMCs. The receptors here all came from a male donor in good health and CMV-seronegative.

The CDR3 reads CASSLGFGSEQYF. Here the CDR3 DNA reads TGTGCCAGCAGCTTGGGGTTTGGCTCCGAGCAGTACTTC. The chain employs TRBV5-5 and TRBJ2-7; D ambiguous. CDR3 size: 13 residues. Germline V gene data show CDR1 as SGHKS and CDR2 as YYEKEE (reference sequence). Trimming shortened V by 0 bases and J by 6 bases, and 10 bases separated the two germline ends. The full variable domain, with the rest looked up from reference TRBV5-5 and TRBJ2-7, is DAGVTQSPTHLIKTRGQQVTLRCSPISGHKSVSWYQQVLGQGPQFIFQYYEKEERGRGNFPDRFSARQFPNYSSELNVNALLLGDSALYLCASSLGFGSEQYFGPGTRLTVT.

To note about this clone: The sample has other DNA sequences that encode this CDR3 too. The V call is TRBV9, the J call TRBJ1-3; D is uncertain. Germline loops: CDR1 SGDLS, CDR2 YYNGEE. Trimming removed 0 bases at V and 1 base at J, with 11 bases between. The CDR3 is 16 amino acids. Here the CDR3 reads CASSVGAGTSGNTIYF. The CDR3 DNA reads as TGTGCCAGCAGCGTAGGTGCAGGTACTTCTGGAAACACCATATATTTT.

V gene TRBV27 combines with J gene TRBJ1-2; 7 nucleotides agree with TRBD1. The V segment lost 5 bases and the J segment 0 bases; nucleotides outside the gene matches: 3. CDR3 length equals 14 residues. Germline V gene lookup returns CDR1 MNHEY and CDR2 SMNVEV (reference sequence). Here the CDR3 reads CASSPDRTNYGYTF. CDR3 DNA sequence: TGTGCCAGCAGTCCGGACAGGACTAACTATGGCTACACCTTC.

CDR3 sequence: CASSLAGAGGAYEQYF. The CDR3 region has the DNA TGTGCCAGCAGCTTAGCGGGGGCAGGGGGTGCCTACGAGCAGTACTTC. The chain joins TRBV7-2 to TRBJ2-7; 7 bases line up with TRBD1. The ends lost 0 bases at V and 2 bases at J; junction bases unmatched: 7. The CDR3 is 16 amino acids. The germline V gene encodes CDR1 SGHTA and CDR2 FQGNSA.

This chain links TRBV18 with TRBJ2-5; the match to TRBD1 covers 12 bases. V shed 3 bases and J 6 bases; nucleotides not matched to a gene: 5. Germline CDR1 reads KGHSH; CDR2 reads LQKENI. The CDR3 sequence is 15 residues long. Here the CDR3 DNA reads TGTGCCAGCTCACCCGGGACAGGGGGCGAAAAGACCCAGTACTTC. It codes for CASSPGTGGEKTQYF.

The V and J genes are TRBV13 and TRBJ1-2, with 7 bases fitting TRBD1. Germline V gene sequence: CDR1 PRHDT, CDR2 FYEKMQ (reference sequence). This CDR3 region has 14 residues. The ends lost 0 bases at V and 2 bases at J; junction bases unmatched: 0. DNA of the CDR3: TGTGCCAGCAGCTTAGGGACAGGGAACTATGGCTACACCTTC. As protein: CASSLGTGNYGYTF.

The chain is built from TRBV18 and TRBJ2-1; D remains unclear. The CDR3 runs 15 residues. V was pared by 1 base and J by 1 base, with 8 bases between. Germline assignment: CDR1 KGHSH and CDR2 LQKENI. The DNA for the CDR3 is TGTGCCAGCTCACCACTCATGAGTTCCTACAATGAGCAGTTCTTC. Translation: CASSPLMSSYNEQFF.

This chain links TRBV15 with TRBJ1-5; D is undetermined. Germline V lookup: CDR1 LNHNV, CDR2 YYDKDF (reference sequence). The CDR3 is 17 amino acids. Trimming cost V 5 bases and J 0 bases, with 17 bases left between them. CDR3 coding DNA: TGTGCCACCAGCTCGGGGAGGGTCGGTGTTAGCAATCAGCCCCAGCATTTT. This translates into CATSSGRVGVSNQPQHF.

This chain joins TRBV27 and TRBJ1-5; weak D call: TRBD1 (5 bases). Germline V gene sequence: CDR1 MNHEY, CDR2 SMNVEV (reference sequence). The germline V and J ends were trimmed by 3 bases and 3 bases, with 12 bases remaining between them. CDR3 length: 15 amino acids. The CDR3 nucleotides are TGTGCCAGCAGTTTCAATGGAGGGGTCAATCAGCCCCAGCATTTT. Translating it yields CASSFNGGVNQPQHF.